This entry lists 23 T cell receptor beta chains sequenced from one sample in a study of cytotoxic CD8 clonotypes in ibrutinib-treated CLL. Using immunoSEQ multiplex PCR, the repertoire was profiled, and TCRdb retains in-frame clones only, with some absent. The table lists 60,000 to 70,000 clones, 57% of them singletons. The sequencing here drew on PBMCs, taken after 12 months of ibrutinib treatment. These receptor sequences come from a human donor with chronic lymphocytic leukemia.

The chain carries TRBV28 and TRBJ2-7; D possibly corresponds to TRBD1 (6 bases). Germline CDR1 MDHEN, CDR2 SYDVKM. This CDR3 spans 14 amino acids. V shed 5 bases and J shed 2 bases, with 13 bases lying between them. DNA for the CDR3: TGTGCCAGCAGTCCCGGACAGCCACCCTACGAGCAGTACGTC. Residues: CASSPGQPPYEQYV.

The V and J genes are TRBV5-1 and TRBJ1-5; D unclear. Germline CDR1 reads SGHRS; CDR2 reads YFSETQ. With 0 bases removed from V and 6 bases from J, the gap between germline ends came to 10 bases. This CDR3 region has 14 residues. CDR3 sequence reads: CASSLGGPRQPQHF. CDR3 bases: TGCGCCAGCAGCTTGGGGGGTCCTCGTCAGCCCCAGCATTTT.

The count of this clone is one. CDR3 loop: CATSQRGQGRFMETQYF. CDR3 DNA sequence: TGTGCCACAAGCCAACGGGGGCAGGGAAGGTTTATGGAGACCCAGTACTTC. The chain recombines TRBV27 with TRBJ2-5; TRBD1 or TRBD2 may be the D gene (6 bases each). Germline-derived CDR1 and CDR2 are MNHEY and SMNVEV (reference sequence). Trimming shortened V by 10 bases and J by 5 bases, and 29 bases separated the two germline ends. The CDR3 is made up of 17 amino acids.

The J gene is TRBJ1-1, the V gene TRBV5-1; no reliable D call. Per the germline V gene, CDR1 is SGHRS and CDR2 is YFSETQ. Trimming stripped 0 bases from V and 2 bases from J, with 11 bases between. The CDR3 has 15 residues. The CDR3 here is CASSLVTALNTEAFF. Here the CDR3 DNA reads TGCGCCAGCAGCTTGGTTACAGCCCTCAACACTGAAGCTTTCTTT.

The chain links TRBV10-3 to TRBJ2-6; D is unclear. Germline V gives CDR1 ENHRY, CDR2 SYGVKD. The germline V and J ends were trimmed by 6 bases and 0 bases, with 6 bases remaining between them. CDR3 length equals 14 residues. CDR3 region: CAIRPDSGANVLTF. The CDR3 DNA is TGTGCCATCAGACCCGACTCTGGGGCCAACGTCCTGACTTTC.

The rearrangement joins TRBV18 to TRBJ1-1; 8 nucleotides agree with TRBD1. V lost 2 bases and J lost 6; bases outside the gene matches: 2. The CDR3 extends over 13 amino acids. CDR1 KGHSH and CDR2 LQKENI come from the germline V gene. CDR3 in amino acids: CASSPEQGAEAFF. As DNA, the CDR3 is TGTGCCAGCTCACCAGAACAGGGGGCTGAAGCTTTCTTT.

This clone was counted only a few times. The V gene is TRBV15, the J gene TRBJ2-3; D tentatively reads TRBD1 or TRBD2 (5 bases each). This CDR3 has 16 amino acids. CDR1 and CDR2 (germline): LNHNV, YYDKDF (reference sequence). The V and J ends lost 0 bases and 5 bases respectively, with 15 bases between them. DNA of the CDR3: TGTGCCACCAGCAGAGAAATGGTACCGGGGCGAGATACGCAGTATTTT. Translation: CATSREMVPGRDTQYF.

This clone was recorded a few times. CDR3 protein: CASSAREETQYF. CDR3 in DNA: TGTGCCAGCAGTGCCAGGGAAGAGACCCAGTACTTC. The chain carries TRBV6-1 and TRBJ2-5; tentative D call: TRBD1 (5 bases). The V gene lost 4 bases and the J gene lost 3 bases, with 6 bases spanning the gap. The germline V gene encodes CDR1 MNHNS and CDR2 SASEGT. The length of the CDR3 is 12 residues.

The chain links TRBV11-3 to TRBJ1-1, with D hard to call. The V end was cut by 5 bases, the J end by 1 base, with 8 bases between. Germline V lookup: CDR1 SGHNT, CDR2 YENEEA. This CDR3 contains 13 residues. The CDR3 DNA sequence: TGTGCCAGCAGCCCCACTACGAACACTGAAGCTTTCTTT. It yields the protein CASSPTTNTEAFF.

The chain uses TRBV5-1 and TRBJ2-1, with 8 bases that match TRBD2. The CDR3 has 17 residues. Germline V gene lookup returns CDR1 SGHRS and CDR2 YFSETQ. Trimming at V came to 3 bases and at J to 8 bases, leaving 16 bases not matched to a gene. The CDR3 sequence: CASSYLGLSGSYHEQFF. For the CDR3, the DNA is TGCGCCAGCAGCTACCTAGGACTAAGCGGGAGTTACCATGAGCAGTTCTTC.

V gene TRBV25-1 combines with J gene TRBJ2-5; 8 bases agree with TRBD1. The trim removed 6 bases at V and 4 bases at J, leaving 16 bases unmatched. Looked up from germline, CDR1 is MGHDK and CDR2 is SYGVNS. CDR3 size: 17 residues. CDR3 nucleotide sequence: TGTGCCAGCAGCCCCTTAACCAGGGGGCAAGTCGGAGAGACCCAGTACTTC. It translates to CASSPLTRGQVGETQYF.

The chain recombines TRBV7-2 with TRBJ1-5, with D unclear. Germline CDR1 SGHTA, CDR2 FQGNSA. With 2 bases removed from V and 5 bases from J, the gap between germline ends came to 10 bases. This CDR3 has 14 residues. The CDR3: CASSLYVGYQPQHF. For the CDR3, the DNA is TGTGCCAGCAGCTTATATGTGGGGTATCAGCCCCAGCATTTT.

In its sample, this clone was seen many times. CDR3 region: CASSLGTSSGNTIYF. DNA for the CDR3: TGCGCCAGCAGCTTGGGGACCTCCTCTGGAAACACCATATATTTT. The J gene is TRBJ1-3, the V gene TRBV5-1; no clear D gene. Germline V lookup: CDR1 SGHRS, CDR2 YFSETQ. The CDR3 loop spans 15 amino acids. Trimming stripped 0 bases from V and 0 bases from J, with 7 bases between.

This rearrangement joins TRBV5-4 to TRBJ2-3, with 15 bases lining up with TRBD2. The V and J ends lost 4 bases and 5 bases, in that order; junction bases with no gene match: 11. The CDR3 loop spans 18 amino acids. The germline CDR1 and CDR2 sequences are SGHNT and YYREEE (reference sequence). CDR3 region: CASSPGLAGGSWVDTQYF. The CDR3 DNA sequence: TGTGCCAGCAGCCCCGGACTAGCGGGAGGGTCGTGGGTAGATACGCAGTATTTT.

Comments on this clone: This sequence is one base from a far larger clone and is likely a read error. DNA of the CDR3: TGTGCCAGCAGCCCCGGCAACCGGGACAGGGACCACGAGCAGTACGTC. Translated, it gives CASSPGNRDRDHEQYV. V and J are TRBV4-2 and TRBJ2-7, with TRBD1 matching over 9 bases. Germline V gene data show CDR1 as LGHNA and CDR2 as YNFKEQ. This CDR3 comprises 16 residues. Trimming took 4 bases from V and 5 from J; bases not matched to a gene: 12.

This clone was counted between two and nine times. V gene TRBV19 combines with J gene TRBJ2-3; the match to TRBD2 covers 7 bases. Per the germline V gene, CDR1 is LNHDA and CDR2 is SQIVND (reference sequence). This CDR3 has 15 residues. V shed 4 bases, J shed 0 bases, and the junction held 4 bases outside the gene matches. CDR3 amino acids: CASSNLAASTDTQYF. The CDR3 nucleotides read TGTGCCAGTAGTAACCTAGCGGCTAGCACAGATACGCAGTATTTT.

The CDR3 DNA reads as TGTGCCAGTAGTATAGCGGGTCAAGAGACCCAGTACTTC. It codes for CASSIAGQETQYF. The chain has TRBV19 and TRBJ2-5; D not certain. With 1 base removed from V and 2 bases from J, the gap between germline ends came to 5 bases. The CDR3 contains 13 residues. CDR1 LNHDA and CDR2 SQIVND come from the germline V gene (reference sequence).

The rearrangement uses TRBV9 and TRBJ2-7; 10 bases align to TRBD2. Germline V gene lookup returns CDR1 SGDLS and CDR2 YYNGEE. V lost 4 bases, J lost 4 bases, and 11 bases stayed unmatched. The CDR3 extends over 16 amino acids. The CDR3 reads CASSPDVAGGIYEQYF. The CDR3 DNA sequence: TGTGCCAGCAGCCCAGACGTAGCGGGAGGAATATACGAGCAGTACTTC.

This chain joins TRBV2 and TRBJ2-4, with unresolved D. CDR1 and CDR2 from the germline V gene are SNHLY and FYNNEI. V lost 5 bases and J 0 bases, leaving 8 bases between the germline ends. CDR3 size: 14 residues. The CDR3 region is CASSLDGAKNIQYF. CDR3 coding DNA: TGTGCCAGCAGTCTAGATGGAGCCAAAAACATTCAGTACTTC.

For this clone: A much larger clone differs from this one at a single base, so this may be a read error. This CDR3 is CASSSPNREWTKAFF. The CDR3 nucleotides read TGTGCCAGCAGCTCGCCCAACAGGGAATGGACTAAAGCTTTCTTT. V gene TRBV7-9 combines with J gene TRBJ1-1; D perhaps matches TRBD1 (6 bases). The CDR3 totals 15 residues. Germline CDR1 and CDR2: SEHNR and FQNEAQ (reference sequence). Deletions cut 4 bases from V and 9 bases from J, with 21 bases between.

The chain links TRBV5-1 to TRBJ1-5; 8 bases match TRBD1. The CDR3 loop spans 15 amino acids. Germline V CDR1 and CDR2: SGHRS, YFSETQ. J lost 5 bases, V lost 4 bases, and 8 bases had no gene match. CDR3 protein: CASSPGYRGDQPQHF. In DNA form, the CDR3 reads TGCGCCAGCAGCCCTGGATACAGGGGGGATCAGCCCCAGCATTTT.

The chain joins TRBV2 to TRBJ1-4, with unresolved D. The V gene lost 6 bases and the J gene lost 6 bases, with 17 bases spanning the gap. This CDR3 region has 15 residues. CDR1 is SNHLY, CDR2 FYNNEI, per germline. The CDR3 DNA reads as TGTGCCAGCAGGAGAGGGAGGGAAGGATATGAAAAACTGTTTTTT. Encoded protein: CASRRGREGYEKLFF. Supplemented by reference TRBV2 and TRBJ1-4, the full variable domain reads EPEVTQTPSHQVTQMGQEVILRCVPISNHLYFYWYRQILGQKVEFLVSFYNNEISEKSEIFDDQFSVERPDGSNFTLKIRSTKLEDSAMYFCASRRGREGYEKLFFGSGTQLSVL.

This CDR3 reads CASSLLARAYEQYF. As DNA, the CDR3 is TGCGCCAGCAGCTTGCTGGCCAGGGCGTACGAGCAGTACTTC. The chain couples TRBV5-1 to TRBJ2-7, with D perhaps matching TRBD1 (5 bases). The V and J ends lost 1 base and 4 bases respectively, with 12 bases between them. The CDR3 has 14 residues. Germline V gene lookup returns CDR1 SGHRS and CDR2 YFSETQ.